This T cell receptor (beta chain) was documented in a study of cytomegalovirus exposure and HLA in healthy donors. The CDR3 is 12 residues long. The junction had 6 bases not matched to a gene; V was cut back by 5 bases and J by 11 bases. CDR1 PRHDT and CDR2 FYEKMQ come from the germline V gene (reference sequence). Using immunoSEQ multiplex PCR, the repertoire was profiled, and TCRdb retains in-frame clones only, with some absent. Of under 150,000 clones in the sample, over 75% were seen once. The sequencing input was PBMCs. The chain joins TRBV13 to TRBJ1-2, with 9 positions matching TRBD1. The source of this sequence is a woman younger than 30 in good health and CMV-seropositive. The CDR3 nucleotides read TGTGCCAGCAGCGTCTGGACAGGGGAGTACACCTTC. Amino acid sequence: CASSVWTGEYTF. The variable domain in full, completed from reference TRBV13 and TRBJ1-2, reads AAGVIQSPRHLIKEKRETATLKCYPIPRHDTVYWYQQGPGQDPQFLISFYEKMQSDKGSIPDRFSAQQFSDYHSELNMSSLELGDSALYFCASSVWTGEYTFGSGTRLTVV.